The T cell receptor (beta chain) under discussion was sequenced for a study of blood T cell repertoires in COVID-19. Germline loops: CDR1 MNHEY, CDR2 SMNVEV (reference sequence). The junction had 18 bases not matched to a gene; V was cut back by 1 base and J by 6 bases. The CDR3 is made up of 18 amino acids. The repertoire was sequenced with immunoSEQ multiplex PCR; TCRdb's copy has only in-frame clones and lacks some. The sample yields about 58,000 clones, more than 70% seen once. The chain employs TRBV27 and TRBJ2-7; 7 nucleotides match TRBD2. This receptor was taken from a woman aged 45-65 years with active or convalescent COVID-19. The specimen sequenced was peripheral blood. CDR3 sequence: CASSLFTGASGKGSEQYF. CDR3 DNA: TGTGCCAGCAGTTTATTCACCGGCGCTAGCGGTAAGGGATCCGAGCAGTACTTC.